This entry concerns a single T cell receptor beta chain. Antigen: not known. The sample comes from a study of blood T cells in healthy people across ages. Overall study findings and caveats: Percentage of naive T cells showed a strong correlation with TCR beta diversity.

A second PCR, run for roughly 7 to 12 cycles, used a sample-barcoded 5' primer plus a J-beta primer mix. Each single sample gave us at least 2.5 million CDR3-containing paired-end reads. TCRdb used MiXCR to reprocess the 5' RACE reads, holding one entry per CDR3 protein. This sample carries 1 million to 1.2 million distinct CDR3 sequences, about two fifths of them seen once, and the ten largest clones take about 12%. Germline V gene lookup returns CDR1 SGHDN and CDR2 FVKESK. The length of the CDR3 is 17 residues. The germline V and J ends were trimmed by 2 bases and 0 bases, with 15 bases remaining between them.

The chain links TRBV14 to TRBJ2-3, with TRBD2 as a possible D gene (6 bases). This TCR derives from a man aged 18 to 30 in good health. The sequenced sample consisted of blood. CDR3 residues: CASSQPLGGKSTDTQYF. For the CDR3, the DNA is TGTGCCAGCAGCCAACCCCTTGGGGGGAAAAGCACAGATACGCAGTATTTT.